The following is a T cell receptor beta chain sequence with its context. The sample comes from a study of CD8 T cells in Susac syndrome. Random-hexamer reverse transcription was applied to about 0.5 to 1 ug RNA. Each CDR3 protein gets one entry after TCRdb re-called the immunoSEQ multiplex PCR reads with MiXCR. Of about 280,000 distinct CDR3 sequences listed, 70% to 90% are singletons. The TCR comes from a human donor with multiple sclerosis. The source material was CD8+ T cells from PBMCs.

Here the CDR3 reads CASSEYTAYEQYF. CDR3 coding DNA: TGTGCCAGCAGTGAGTACACCGCCTACGAGCAGTACTTC. The genes are TRBV2 and TRBJ2-7; D remains ambiguous. Trimming stripped 3 bases from V and 2 bases from J, with 8 bases between. The germline V gene encodes CDR1 SNHLY and CDR2 FYNNEI. The CDR3 spans 13 residues.